This T cell receptor (beta chain) appears in the sequencing data of a study of Ad26.COV2.S vaccination and SARS-CoV-2 variants. Study overall: The vaccine Ad26.COV2.S was put into the muscle once, or twice with 56 days between. General study points: Non-spike TCR breadth did not differ much between vaccine and placebo recipients.

The treatment was: 15 to 20 received Ad26.COV2.S at low or high dose, single or two shots; about 5 received placebo; per-sample allocation not given. Repertoires come from day 63 after the first vaccine or placebo injection. In Boston, an adult donor aged 18-55 years took part. Sequencing was performed with immunoSEQ multiplex PCR; in TCRdb, only in-frame clones are kept and a portion is missing. The table lists about 480,000 clones, around 85% of them singletons. Notes on this clone: Its antigen is still unknown.

The sequence came from a person between 18 and 65 years old who received the Ad26.COV2.S COVID-19 vaccine or a placebo. Material: peripheral blood, obtained in a trial of Ad26.COV2.S vaccine versus placebo.

CDR3 protein: CASGRRASNQPQHF. CDR3 sequence (DNA): TGTGCCAGCGGTCGACGGGCGAGCAATCAGCCCCAGCATTTT. The genes are TRBV6-5 and TRBJ1-5; D unresolved. CDR3 length equals 14 residues. V lost 8 bases to trimming and J lost 1 base, with 12 bases between them. Germline loops: CDR1 MNHEY, CDR2 SVGAGI.